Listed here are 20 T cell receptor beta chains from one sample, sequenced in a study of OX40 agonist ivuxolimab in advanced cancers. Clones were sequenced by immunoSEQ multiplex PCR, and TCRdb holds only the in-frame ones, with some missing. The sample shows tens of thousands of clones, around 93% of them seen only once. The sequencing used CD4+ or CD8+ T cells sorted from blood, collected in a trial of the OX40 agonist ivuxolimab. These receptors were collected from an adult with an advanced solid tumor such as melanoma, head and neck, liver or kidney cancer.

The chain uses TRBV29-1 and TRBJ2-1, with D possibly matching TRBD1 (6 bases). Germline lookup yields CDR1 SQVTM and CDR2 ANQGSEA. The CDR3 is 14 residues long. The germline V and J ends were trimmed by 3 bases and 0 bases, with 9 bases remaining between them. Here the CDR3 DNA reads TGCAGCGTTGACCAGGGGAGCTCCTACAATGAGCAGTTCTTC. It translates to CSVDQGSSYNEQFF.

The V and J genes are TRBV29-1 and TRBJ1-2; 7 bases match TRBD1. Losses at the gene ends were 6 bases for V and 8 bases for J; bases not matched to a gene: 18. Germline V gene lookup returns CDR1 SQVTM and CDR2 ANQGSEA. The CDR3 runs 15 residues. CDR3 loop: CSVGTVYDLLGGYTF. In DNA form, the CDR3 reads TGCAGCGTGGGGACAGTATATGATTTATTGGGGGGCTACACCTTC.

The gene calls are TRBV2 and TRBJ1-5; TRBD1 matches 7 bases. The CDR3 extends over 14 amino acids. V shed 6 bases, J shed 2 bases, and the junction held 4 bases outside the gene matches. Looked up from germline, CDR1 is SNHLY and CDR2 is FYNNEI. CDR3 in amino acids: CASRQTGGNQPQHF. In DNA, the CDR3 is TGTGCCAGCAGACAAACAGGGGGCAATCAGCCCCAGCATTTT.

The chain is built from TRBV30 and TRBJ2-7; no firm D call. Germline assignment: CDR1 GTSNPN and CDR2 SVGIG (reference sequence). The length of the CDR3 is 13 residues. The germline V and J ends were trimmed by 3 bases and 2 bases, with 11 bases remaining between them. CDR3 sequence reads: CAWSFDRTYEQYF. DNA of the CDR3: TGTGCCTGGAGCTTCGACCGGACCTACGAGCAGTACTTC.

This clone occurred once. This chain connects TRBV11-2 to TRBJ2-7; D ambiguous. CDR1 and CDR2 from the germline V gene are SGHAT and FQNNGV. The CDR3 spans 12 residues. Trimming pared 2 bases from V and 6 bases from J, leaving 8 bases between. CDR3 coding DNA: TGTGCCAGCAGCTTAACGCAGAGCGAGCAGTACTTC. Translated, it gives CASSLTQSEQYF.

In DNA, the CDR3 is TGTGCCAGCTCCAGTCCGGGCGGGAGAAGATATGAGCAGTTCTTC. Its translation: CASSSPGGRRYEQFF. This chain joins TRBV27 and TRBJ2-1; 7 nucleotides line up with TRBD2. Trimming cost V 8 bases and J 8 bases; bases outside gene matches: 15. The CDR3 sequence is 15 residues long. Germline CDR1 reads MNHEY; CDR2 reads SMNVEV (reference sequence).

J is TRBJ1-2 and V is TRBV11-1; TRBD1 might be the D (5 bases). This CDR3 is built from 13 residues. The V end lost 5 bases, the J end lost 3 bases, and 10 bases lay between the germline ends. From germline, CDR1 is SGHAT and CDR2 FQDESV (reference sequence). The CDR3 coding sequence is TGTGCCAGCAGCCTAGACAGAGACTATGGCTACACCTTC. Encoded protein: CASSLDRDYGYTF.

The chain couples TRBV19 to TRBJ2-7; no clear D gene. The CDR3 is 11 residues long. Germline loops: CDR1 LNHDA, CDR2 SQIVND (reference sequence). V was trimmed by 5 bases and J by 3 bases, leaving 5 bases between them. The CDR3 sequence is CASSGNYEQYF. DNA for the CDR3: TGTGCCAGTAGTGGAAACTACGAGCAGTACTTC.

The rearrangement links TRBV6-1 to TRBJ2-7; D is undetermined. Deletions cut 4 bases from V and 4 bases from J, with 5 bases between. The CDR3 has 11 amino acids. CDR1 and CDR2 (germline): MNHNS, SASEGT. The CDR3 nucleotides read TGTGCCAGCAGTGGTGGTTACGAGCAGTACTTC. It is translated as CASSGGYEQYF.

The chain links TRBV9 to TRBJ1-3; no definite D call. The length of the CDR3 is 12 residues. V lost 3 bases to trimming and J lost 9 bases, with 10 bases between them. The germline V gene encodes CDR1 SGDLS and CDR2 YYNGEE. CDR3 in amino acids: CASSAGGPTIYF. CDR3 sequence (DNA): TGTGCCAGCAGCGCCGGTGGGCCCACCATATATTTT.

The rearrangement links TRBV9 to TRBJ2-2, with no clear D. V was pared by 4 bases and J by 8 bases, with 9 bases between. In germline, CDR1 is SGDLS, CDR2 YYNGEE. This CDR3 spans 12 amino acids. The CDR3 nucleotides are TGTGCCAGCAGCCTTTCCGGGGGGGAGCTGTTTTTT. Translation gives CASSLSGGELFF.

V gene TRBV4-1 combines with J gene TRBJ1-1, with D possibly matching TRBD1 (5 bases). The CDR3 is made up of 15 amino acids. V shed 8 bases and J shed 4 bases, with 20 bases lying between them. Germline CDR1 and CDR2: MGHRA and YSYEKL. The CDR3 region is CASRVGPRQSTEAFF. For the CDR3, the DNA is TGCGCCAGCCGGGTGGGACCCCGGCAGAGCACTGAAGCTTTCTTT.

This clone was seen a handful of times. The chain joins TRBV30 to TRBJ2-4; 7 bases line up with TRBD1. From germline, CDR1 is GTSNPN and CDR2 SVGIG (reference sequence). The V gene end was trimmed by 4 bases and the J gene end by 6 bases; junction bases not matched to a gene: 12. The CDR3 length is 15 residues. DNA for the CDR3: TGTGCCTGGATTGACAGGGTCGATAATAGAAACATTCAGTACTTC. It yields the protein CAWIDRVDNRNIQYF. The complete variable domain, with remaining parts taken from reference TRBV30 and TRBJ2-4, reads SQTIHQWPATLVQPVGSPLSLECTVEGTSNPNLYWYRQAAGRGLQLLFYSVGIGQISSEVPQNLSASRPQDRQFILSSKKLLLSDSGFYLCAWIDRVDNRNIQYFGAGTRLSVL.

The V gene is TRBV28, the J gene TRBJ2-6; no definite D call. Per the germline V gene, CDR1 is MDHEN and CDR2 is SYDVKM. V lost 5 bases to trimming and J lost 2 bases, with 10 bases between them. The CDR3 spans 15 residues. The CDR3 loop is CASSPRETGANVLTF. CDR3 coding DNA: TGTGCCAGCAGTCCAAGGGAAACTGGGGCCAACGTCCTGACTTTC. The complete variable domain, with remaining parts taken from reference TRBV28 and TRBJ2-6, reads DVKVTQSSRYLVKRTGEKVFLECVQDMDHENMFWYRQDPGLGLRLIYFSYDVKMKEKGDIPEGYSVSREKKERFSLILESASTNQTSMYLCASSPRETGANVLTFGAGSRLTVL.

The CDR3 coding sequence is TGTGCCAGCACCCCACCGACAGGGTGGTCCTACAATGAGCAGTTCTTC. Translation gives CASTPPTGWSYNEQFF. The chain employs TRBV13 and TRBJ2-1, with 7 bases identical to TRBD1. Germline V CDR1 and CDR2: PRHDT, FYEKMQ (reference sequence). The CDR3 extends over 16 amino acids. Trimming at V came to 7 bases and at J to 1 base, leaving 10 bases not matched to a gene.

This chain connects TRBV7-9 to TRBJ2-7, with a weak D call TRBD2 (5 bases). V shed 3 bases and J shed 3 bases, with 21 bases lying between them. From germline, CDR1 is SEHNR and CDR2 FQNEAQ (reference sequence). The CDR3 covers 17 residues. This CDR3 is CASSLEAGLGGFYEQYF. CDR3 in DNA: TGTGCCAGCAGCTTGGAGGCAGGCCTAGGAGGTTTCTACGAGCAGTACTTC.

The CDR3 loop is CASSESTGSDNEQFF. Here the CDR3 DNA reads TGTGCCAGCAGTGAAAGCACGGGTTCGGACAATGAGCAGTTCTTC. This sequence joins TRBV2 and TRBJ2-1; D uncertain. V was clipped by 2 bases and J by 5 bases, with 13 bases between them. The CDR3 is 15 amino acids. Germline V gene lookup returns CDR1 SNHLY and CDR2 FYNNEI.

The DNA for the CDR3 is TGTGCCAGCAGCTTGGCCGGGACCACTGAAGCTTTCTTT. The encoded protein is CASSLAGTTEAFF. The chain has TRBV7-9 and TRBJ1-1, with a possible D match to TRBD1 (5 bases). Germline V gene sequence: CDR1 SEHNR, CDR2 FQNEAQ (reference sequence). Trimming took 3 bases from V and 4 from J, leaving 9 bases between them. CDR3 length equals 13 residues.

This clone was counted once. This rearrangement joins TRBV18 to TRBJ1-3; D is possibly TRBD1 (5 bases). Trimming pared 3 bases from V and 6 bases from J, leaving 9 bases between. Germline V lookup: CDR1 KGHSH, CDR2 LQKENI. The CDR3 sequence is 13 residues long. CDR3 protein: CASSPLGENTIYF. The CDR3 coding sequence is TGTGCCAGCTCACCTTTGGGGGAAAACACCATATATTTT.

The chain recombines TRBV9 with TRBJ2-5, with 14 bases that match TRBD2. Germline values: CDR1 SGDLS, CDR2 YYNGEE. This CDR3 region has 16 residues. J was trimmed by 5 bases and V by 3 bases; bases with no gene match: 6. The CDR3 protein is CASSAGTSGSYETQYF. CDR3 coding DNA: TGTGCCAGCAGCGCCGGGACTAGCGGGAGTTACGAGACCCAGTACTTC.